The clone carrying this T cell receptor beta chain was found once. Its antigen is unknown. TCRdb reprocessed the 5' RACE reads with MiXCR, giving one entry per CDR3 protein. The table has some 73,000 distinct CDR3 sequences, 7.7% seen once; the top ten hold less than 50%. This sample stems from a study of T cells after yellow fever vaccination. Study in general: SMART-Seq v4 Ultra Low Input handled preparation of low-cell-number fractions. The study's findings and limits: Although the secondary response was weaker, it peaked faster, at day 5 versus 15. In FACS-sorted repertoires, abundant clonotypes from the bulk population could appear as contaminants. Post-booster samples contained most primary-vaccination clones (about 95% CD4, about 87% CD8).

Specimen: CD8+ T cells sorted from PBMCs, collected on the day of the yellow fever booster vaccination. This clonotype was obtained from a man under 40 who received the YFV17D yellow fever vaccine.

The CDR3, as DNA: TGTGCCAGCAGCGTAGATGTGGGAGCAAGGGATACGCAGTATTTT. It translates to CASSVDVGARDTQYF. The chain is built from TRBV9 and TRBJ2-3; tentatively, D is TRBD2 (5 bases). This CDR3 is built from 15 residues. V was shortened by 0 bases and J by 6 bases, with 14 bases between the two germline ends. The V gene's germline CDR1 is SGDLS and CDR2 YYNGEE.